This record concerns one TCR beta chain sequence. The antigen remains unidentified. This sample stems from a study of T cell repertoires in aging, cancer and after chemotherapy. At the level of the study: Donor ages fell into six groups from 30 or younger up to 70 or older. Findings and caveats of the study: Untreated cancer patients had significantly lower blood TCR diversity than age-matched healthy donors.

Rearranged V-D-J TRB sequences were amplified with a mixed TRB-A/B primer pool. MiXCR was run by TCRdb on the multiplex PCR reads, yielding one entry per CDR3 protein. The table has more than 3,500 distinct CDR3 sequences, approximately 24% seen once. Peripheral blood genomic DNA, not sorted cells or RNA, was the template. The CDR3 has 16 amino acids. The V and J ends lost 0 bases and 4 bases respectively, with 12 bases between them. CDR1 KGHSH and CDR2 LQKENI come from the germline V gene. This chain uses TRBV18 with TRBJ2-2; D gene ambiguous. The clonotype originates from a human donor with a blood cancer. The sample taken for sequencing was blood. The CDR3 DNA follows: TGTGCCAGCTCACCACCTAAACACCGCGGCACCGGGGAGCTGTTTTTT. Protein sequence: CASSPPKHRGTGELFF.